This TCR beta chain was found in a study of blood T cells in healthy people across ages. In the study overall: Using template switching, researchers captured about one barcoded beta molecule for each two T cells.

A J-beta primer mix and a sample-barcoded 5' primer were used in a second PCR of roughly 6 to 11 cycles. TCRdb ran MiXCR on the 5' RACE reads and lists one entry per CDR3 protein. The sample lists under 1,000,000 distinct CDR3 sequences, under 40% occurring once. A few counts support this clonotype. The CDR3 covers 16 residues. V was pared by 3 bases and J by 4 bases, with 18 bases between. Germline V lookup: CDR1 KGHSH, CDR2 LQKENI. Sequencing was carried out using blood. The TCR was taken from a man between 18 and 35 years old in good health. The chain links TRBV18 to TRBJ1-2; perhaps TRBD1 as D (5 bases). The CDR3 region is CASSPGSRDASYGYTF. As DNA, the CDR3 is TGTGCCAGCTCACCGGGGAGCCGGGACGCTTCCTATGGCTACACCTTC.